This TCR beta chain is from a study of metastatic and nonmetastatic thyroid tumors (dated by TCRdb to the early 2020s). Regarding the research as a whole: Repertoires were compared across peripheral blood and tumor or nodule tissue samples from malignant and benign thyroid patients. Here is what the overall study found, with its caveats: TCR beta diversity was reported as significantly higher in malignant tumors than in benign nodules, in both blood and tumor samples.

The sample holds many counts of this clone. The antigen this receptor binds is unknown. Base qualities are not recorded, but no much larger clone differs from it by a single base. None of the patients had been given any treatment before thyroid surgery. Patient clinical samples collected from about 2011 to 2019 were retrospectively analysed using T-cell receptor beta sequencing. The library relied on PCR. Sequencing relied on an Illumina HiSeq 4000. High-throughput sequencing was used to profile the CDR3 region of the TCR beta-chain in every patient. In the paper's pipeline: Drawing on CDR3 differences between clinicopathological groups, the researchers built a classifier meant to tell apart patients with distant-metastatic papillary thyroid cancer. Repertoire diversity was assessed with the Shannon index, and tumor-blood repertoire similarity with the Morisita-Horn index. The public sequencing data were trimmed at Q25 with fastp and processed into clonotypes with MiXCR by TCRdb, which kept only in-frame beta chains. TCRdb's processing, not the authors' own work, is the source of the V and J calls. The table for this sample lists about 82,000 clones; approximately 13% of them were counted only once. Jointly, the top ten make up 7% to 10% of the sample.

Taken from the germline V gene, the CDR1 and CDR2 loops are MNHEY and SVGAGI. Trimming removed 4 bases from V and 3 bases from J, leaving 13 bases between the germline ends. The CDR3 runs 14 amino acids, cysteine and phenylalanine included. Of all the DNA, just the CDR3 is kept, 42 bases in frame from base 1. The chain uses TRBV6-5 and TRBJ2-7, with the D call tentatively TRBD1 or TRBD2, each fitting 5 bases. The TCR comes from a female donor with papillary thyroid cancer or a benign thyroid nodule (not recorded which). Some clones in this sample may be carry-over from other donors' samples. Specimen: tumor tissue. The CDR3 amino acid sequence is: CASSSRDLNYEQYF. The nucleotide sequence reads TGTGCCAGCAGTTCCCGGGACCTCAACTACGAGCAGTACTTC.